This TCR beta chain stems from a study of blood T cell repertoires in COVID-19. The V gene's germline CDR1 is SGHRS and CDR2 YFSETQ. Trimming pared 3 bases from V and 2 bases from J, leaving 9 bases between. The CDR3 loop spans 14 amino acids. This clone appeared a single time. Method: immunoSEQ multiplex PCR; TCRdb's copy keeps in-frame clones and lacks some. The sample lists about 220,000 clones, roughly four fifths occurring once. This TCR was sampled from a woman between 40 and 55 years old with acute COVID-19. The sample consisted of PBMCs or T cells enriched from blood (not recorded which). The V gene is TRBV5-1, the J gene TRBJ2-1; no firm D call. The CDR3, as DNA: TGCGCCAGCAGCTCGACTGACCCCTACAATGAGCAGTTCTTC. This codes for CASSSTDPYNEQFF.